One and the same sample provided the 18 T cell receptor beta chains below, sequenced in a study of shared clonotypes between healthy human individuals. Produced via immunoSEQ multiplex PCR; TCRdb's table is partial and in-frame only. The sample comprises 2 million to 2.5 million clones, about 95% of which are singletons, and more than 0.1% rests with the top ten. Sequencing was carried out using naive CD4+ T cells sorted from blood. The sample's subset: CD45RA+ positively selected. These receptors originate from a man aged 18 to 30 in good health.

This chain links TRBV2 with TRBJ2-7; TRBD1 agrees at 10 bases. With V trimmed by 8 bases and J by 2 bases, 3 bases remained unmatched. Germline V lookup: CDR1 SNHLY, CDR2 FYNNEI. The CDR3 has 13 amino acids. This chain's CDR3 is CASHGTGAYEQYF. CDR3 nucleotides: TGTGCCAGCCACGGGACAGGGGCCTACGAGCAGTACTTC.

As regards this clone: A single base separates this from a much larger clone, so it may be a read error. The sample has other DNA sequences that encode this CDR3 too. This chain connects TRBV9 to TRBJ2-3; unclear D gene. The ends were cut back, 2 bases at V and 4 bases at J, with 14 bases in the middle. Germline V CDR1 and CDR2: SGDLS, YYNGEE. The CDR3 totals 15 residues. CDR3 region: CASSVGGSIPDTQYF. The DNA of the CDR3 is TGTGCCAGCAGCGTGGGCGGTAGCATCCCAGATACGCAGTATTTT.

As regards this clone: Other DNA sequences in the sample encode the same CDR3. The chain links TRBV5-1 to TRBJ2-7, with TRBD1 identical over 7 bases. J was trimmed by 2 bases and V by 4 bases; bases with no gene match: 6. Germline V gives CDR1 SGHRS, CDR2 YFSETQ. The CDR3 length is 14 residues. CDR3 DNA sequence: TGCGCCAGCAGCCCGGGACAGTTAACCTACGAGCAGTACTTC. Its protein product is CASSPGQLTYEQYF.

This chain joins TRBV7-3 and TRBJ1-1; D remains ambiguous. This CDR3 region has 14 residues. Trimming took 2 bases from V and 1 from J, leaving 8 bases between them. Germline V gene data show CDR1 as SGHTA and CDR2 as FQGTGA. The CDR3 nucleotides read TGTGCCAGCAGCTTAGCATTTGGGAACACTGAAGCTTTCTTT. Translating gives CASSLAFGNTEAFF.

The rearrangement uses TRBV5-1 and TRBJ1-4; 9 positions match TRBD1. From germline, CDR1 is SGHRS and CDR2 YFSETQ. This CDR3 contains 14 residues. The V gene end was trimmed by 5 bases and the J gene end by 6 bases; junction bases not matched to a gene: 5. In DNA, the CDR3 is TGCGCCAGCAGAAAGGACAGGGGCGATGAAAAACTGTTTTTT. It encodes CASRKDRGDEKLFF. The whole variable domain, filled in from reference TRBV5-1 and TRBJ1-4, reads KAGVTQTPRYLIKTRGQQVTLSCSPISGHRSVSWYQQTPGQGLQFLFEYFSETQRNKGNFPGRFSGRQFSNSRSEMNVSTLELGDSALYLCASRKDRGDEKLFFGSGTQLSVL.

The V gene is TRBV27, the J gene TRBJ2-2; D perhaps matches TRBD2 (5 bases). The CDR3 runs 15 residues. Trimming left V 2 bases short and J 4 bases short, with 11 bases between. The germline CDR1 and CDR2 sequences are MNHEY and SMNVEV (reference sequence). CDR3 region: CASSLASTVTGELFF. CDR3 DNA sequence: TGTGCCAGCAGTTTAGCTAGCACGGTCACCGGGGAGCTGTTTTTT.

The CDR3 DNA sequence: TGTGCCGCCGACTCGGGACAGGGGAAAACATCACCCCTCCACTTT. Translated, it gives CAADSGQGKTSPLHF. J is TRBJ1-6 and V is TRBV30; 10 bases match TRBD1. Losses at the gene ends were 8 bases for V and 10 bases for J; bases not matched to a gene: 14. Germline V gene data show CDR1 as GTSNPN and CDR2 as SVGIG (reference sequence). The CDR3 runs 15 residues. The variable domain in full, with the rest retrieved from reference TRBV30 and TRBJ1-6, is SQTIHQWPATLVQPVGSPLSLECTVEGTSNPNLYWYRQAAGRGLQLLFYSVGIGQISSEVPQNLSASRPQDRQFILSSKKLLLSDSGFYLCAADSGQGKTSPLHFGNGTRLTVT.

This sequence joins TRBV6-5 and TRBJ1-4, with D perhaps TRBD1 (6 bases). Trimming shortened V by 4 bases and J by 4 bases, and 10 bases separated the two germline ends. This CDR3 is 14 amino acids long. Germline V CDR1 and CDR2: MNHEY, SVGAGI. In DNA, the CDR3 is TGTGCCAGCAGTTCCACAGGGAATAATGAAAAACTGTTTTTT. Translation gives CASSSTGNNEKLFF.

The rearrangement uses TRBV19 and TRBJ2-7; TRBD1 aligns across 9 bases. Germline V gene sequence: CDR1 LNHDA, CDR2 SQIVND (reference sequence). Unmatched junction bases numbered 9, after V lost 4 bases and J lost 2 bases. The CDR3 spans 16 residues. CDR3 protein: CASSRYPGTGTYEQYF. The DNA for the CDR3 is TGTGCCAGTAGTAGGTACCCGGGGACAGGGACCTACGAGCAGTACTTC.

The chain uses TRBV9 and TRBJ2-7; 8 bases fit TRBD2. The CDR3 has 16 residues. CDR1 and CDR2 (germline): SGDLS, YYNGEE. The trim removed 3 bases at V and 7 bases at J, leaving 15 bases unmatched. This CDR3 reads CASSARLLAGTPEQYF. CDR3 bases: TGTGCCAGCAGCGCCCGACTTTTAGCGGGGACCCCAGAGCAGTACTTC. Together with reference TRBV9 and TRBJ2-7, the CDR3 gives the full variable domain: DSGVTQTPKHLITATGQRVTLRCSPRSGDLSVYWYQQSLDQGLQFLIQYYNGEERAKGNILERFSAQQFPDLHSELNLSSLELGDSALYFCASSARLLAGTPEQYFGPGTRLTVT.

This chain uses TRBV7-6 with TRBJ2-2; no clear D gene. This CDR3 spans 12 amino acids. Trimming took off 5 bases at V and 9 bases at J, with 10 bases between the two ends. Germline V CDR1 and CDR2: SGHVS, FNYEAQ. This chain's CDR3 is CASSRTERELFF. In DNA, the CDR3 is TGTGCCAGCAGCCGGACCGAGAGGGAGCTGTTTTTT.

The chain is built from TRBV7-2 and TRBJ2-2; D not certain. Trimming took 0 bases from V and 7 from J, leaving 6 bases between them. The CDR3 has 13 amino acids. Germline V gives CDR1 SGHTA, CDR2 FQGNSA. CDR3 sequence reads: CASSLAMYGELFF. The CDR3 bases are TGTGCCAGCAGCTTAGCGATGTACGGGGAGCTGTTTTTT. Full variable domain (missing parts from reference TRBV7-2 and TRBJ2-2): GAGVSQSPSNKVTEKGKDVELRCDPISGHTALYWYRQSLGQGLEFLIYFQGNSAPDKSGLPSDRFSAERTGGSVSTLTIQRTQQEDSAVYLCASSLAMYGELFFGEGSRLTVL.

The chain joins TRBV4-1 to TRBJ2-7, with D perhaps TRBD1 (7 bases). CDR3 length equals 20 residues. Germline CDR1 and CDR2: MGHRA and YSYEKL. V was pared by 3 bases and J by 2 bases, with 29 bases between. In nucleotides, the CDR3 is TGCGCCAGCAGCCAGGGGGGTTGGACAGGTCCATCTCCCTGGCCCTACGAGCAGTACTTC. It yields the protein CASSQGGWTGPSPWPYEQYF.

The chain is built from TRBV19 and TRBJ1-2; D perhaps matches TRBD1 (5 bases). Germline V lookup: CDR1 LNHDA, CDR2 SQIVND (reference sequence). The CDR3 has 15 amino acids. Trimming removed 1 base at V and 4 bases at J, with 13 bases between. The CDR3 coding sequence is TGTGCCAGTAGTATAGCCCAGGGTCTGGCCTATGGCTACACCTTC. Translating gives CASSIAQGLAYGYTF. Full variable domain (outside the CDR3, taken from reference TRBV19 and TRBJ1-2): DGGITQSPKYLFRKEGQNVTLSCEQNLNHDAMYWYRQDPGQGLRLIYYSQIVNDFQKGDIAEGYSVSREKKESFPLTVTSAQKNPTAFYLCASSIAQGLAYGYTFGSGTRLTVV.

V usage is TRBV25-1 and J usage is TRBJ1-1; 7 nucleotides align to TRBD1. After removal of 8 bases from V and 4 bases from J, the junction contained 7 bases not matched to a gene. The V gene's germline CDR1 is MGHDK and CDR2 SYGVNS. The CDR3 runs to 13 residues. The CDR3 sequence: CASFRDRGTEAFF. CDR3 nucleotide sequence: TGTGCCAGCTTCCGGGACAGAGGCACTGAAGCTTTCTTT.

This chain joins TRBV19 and TRBJ2-7; 7 positions match TRBD1. V trimming: 5 bases; J trimming: 5 bases; junction bases outside the gene matches: 12. CDR3 size: 15 residues. Germline-derived CDR1 and CDR2 are LNHDA and SQIVND (reference sequence). The CDR3 DNA reads as TGTGCCAGTAGTCGGGGACAGACTCGGGGCAACGAGCAGTACTTC. It is translated as CASSRGQTRGNEQYF. The complete variable domain, with remaining parts taken from reference TRBV19 and TRBJ2-7, reads DGGITQSPKYLFRKEGQNVTLSCEQNLNHDAMYWYRQDPGQGLRLIYYSQIVNDFQKGDIAEGYSVSREKKESFPLTVTSAQKNPTAFYLCASSRGQTRGNEQYFGPGTRLTVT.

V and J are TRBV6-1 and TRBJ1-3; 8 nucleotides align to TRBD1. This CDR3 comprises 16 residues. The V gene's germline CDR1 is MNHNS and CDR2 SASEGT. Losses at the gene ends were 4 bases for V and 0 bases for J; bases not matched to a gene: 5. The CDR3 reads CASSALGQGSGNTIYF. CDR3 DNA: TGTGCCAGCAGTGCTTTAGGACAGGGCTCTGGAAACACCATATATTTT.

This chain joins TRBV30 and TRBJ2-2; 10 nucleotides agree with TRBD2. The CDR3 is 17 residues long. The V gene's germline CDR1 is GTSNPN and CDR2 SVGIG (reference sequence). J gave up 3 bases and V 2 bases, and 9 bases lay outside the gene matches. CDR3 residues: CAWSPTRTSGHTGELFF. CDR3 coding DNA: TGTGCCTGGAGTCCAACTCGGACTAGCGGTCACACCGGGGAGCTGTTTTTT.